This T cell receptor beta chain originates from a study of cytomegalovirus exposure and HLA in healthy donors. The germline V and J ends were trimmed by 0 bases and 6 bases, with 10 bases remaining between them. Germline V gene sequence: CDR1 SGHAT, CDR2 FQNNGV. The CDR3 is 14 residues long. It was with 60 Vbeta and 13 Jbeta primers that the PCR ran. Only in-frame clones appear in the TCRdb table, and some are missing; sequencing was by immunoSEQ multiplex PCR. The data show roughly 130,000 clones, about three quarters seen once. This clonotype was sampled from a male donor in good health and CMV-seropositive. Sequenced material: PBMCs. The chain uses TRBV11-2 and TRBJ2-3; no clear D gene. The CDR3: CASSLEGHPDTQYF. Written as DNA, the CDR3 is TGTGCCAGCAGCTTAGAGGGCCACCCGGATACGCAGTATTTT. Together with reference TRBV11-2 and TRBJ2-3, the CDR3 gives the full variable domain: EAGVAQSPRYKIIEKRQSVAFWCNPISGHATLYWYQQILGQGPKLLIQFQNNGVVDDSQLPKDRFSAERLKGVDSTLKIQPAKLEDSAVYLCASSLEGHPDTQYFGPGTRLTVL.